This T cell receptor (beta chain) was identified during a study of shared clonotypes between healthy human individuals. Data came from immunoSEQ multiplex PCR; TCRdb stores just in-frame clones and leaves some out. The sample contains about 1.1 million clones, approximately 80% of which appear only once. The CDR3 runs 13 residues. Germline V gives CDR1 SGHNT, CDR2 YYREEE (reference sequence). V lost 3 bases and J lost 5, with 11 bases in between. The sequence was obtained from a man aged 18 to 29 in good health. Some clones in this sample may be carry-over from other donors' samples. The chain carries TRBV5-4 and TRBJ2-5; maybe TRBD1 (7 bases). Sequencing used memory CD4+ T cells from PBMCs. Subset: CD45RA-negative fraction. The CDR3 DNA is TGTGCCAGCAGCTGGGAGGACAGGGAGACCCAGTACTTC. Residues: CASSWEDRETQYF.